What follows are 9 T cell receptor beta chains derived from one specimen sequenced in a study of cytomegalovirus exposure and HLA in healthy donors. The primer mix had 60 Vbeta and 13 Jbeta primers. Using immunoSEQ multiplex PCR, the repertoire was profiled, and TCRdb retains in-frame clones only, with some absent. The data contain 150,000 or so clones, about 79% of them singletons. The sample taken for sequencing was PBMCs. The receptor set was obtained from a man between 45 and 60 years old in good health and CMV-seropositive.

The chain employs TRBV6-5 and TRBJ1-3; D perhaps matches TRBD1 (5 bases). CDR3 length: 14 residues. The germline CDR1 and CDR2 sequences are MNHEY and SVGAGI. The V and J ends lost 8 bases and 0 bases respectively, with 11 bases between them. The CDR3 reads CASGSGFSGNTIYF. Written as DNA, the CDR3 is TGTGCCAGCGGTTCAGGGTTCTCTGGAAACACCATATATTTT.

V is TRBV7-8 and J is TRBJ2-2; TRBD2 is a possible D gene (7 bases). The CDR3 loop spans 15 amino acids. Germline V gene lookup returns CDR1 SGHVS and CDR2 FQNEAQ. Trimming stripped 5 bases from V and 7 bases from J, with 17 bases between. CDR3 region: CASSPGGGKGGELFF. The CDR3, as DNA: TGTGCCAGCAGCCCGGGGGGCGGGAAAGGCGGGGAGCTGTTTTTT.

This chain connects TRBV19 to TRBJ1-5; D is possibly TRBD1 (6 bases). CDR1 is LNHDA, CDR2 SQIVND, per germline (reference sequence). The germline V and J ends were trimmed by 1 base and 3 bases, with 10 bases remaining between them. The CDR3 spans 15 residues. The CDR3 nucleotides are TGTGCCAGTAGTATAGGGGCAGGGGCCAATCAGCCCCAGCATTTT. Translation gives CASSIGAGANQPQHF.

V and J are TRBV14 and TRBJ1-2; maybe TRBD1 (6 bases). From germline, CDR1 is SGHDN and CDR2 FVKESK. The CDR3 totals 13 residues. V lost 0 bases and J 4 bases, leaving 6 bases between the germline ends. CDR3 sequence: CASSQDRGYGYTF. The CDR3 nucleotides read TGTGCCAGCAGCCAAGACAGGGGCTATGGCTACACCTTC.

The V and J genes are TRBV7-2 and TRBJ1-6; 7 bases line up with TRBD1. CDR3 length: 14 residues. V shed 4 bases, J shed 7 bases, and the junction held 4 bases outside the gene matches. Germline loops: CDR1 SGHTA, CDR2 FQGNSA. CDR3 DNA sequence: TGTGCCAGCAGCTGGGGACAGCCCAATTCACCCCTCCACTTT. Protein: CASSWGQPNSPLHF.

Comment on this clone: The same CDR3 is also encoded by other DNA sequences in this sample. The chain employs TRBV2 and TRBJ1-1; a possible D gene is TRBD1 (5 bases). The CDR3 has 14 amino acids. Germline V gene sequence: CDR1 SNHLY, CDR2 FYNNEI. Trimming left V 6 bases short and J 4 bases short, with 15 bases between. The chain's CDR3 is CASRASGGATEAFF. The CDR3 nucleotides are TGTGCCAGCAGGGCTAGCGGGGGAGCCACTGAAGCTTTCTTT.

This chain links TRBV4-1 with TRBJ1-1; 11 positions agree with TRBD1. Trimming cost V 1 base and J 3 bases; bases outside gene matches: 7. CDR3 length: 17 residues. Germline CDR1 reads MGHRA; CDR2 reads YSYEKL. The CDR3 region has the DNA TGCGCCAGCAGCCAAGCGGGACAGGGGGTCGGTTACACTGAAGCTTTCTTT. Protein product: CASSQAGQGVGYTEAFF.

CDR3 DNA: TGTGCCAGCAGTGGGGGACAGGGGGCGGCCTACGAGCAGTACTTC. Its protein product is CASSGGQGAAYEQYF. This chain joins TRBV28 and TRBJ2-7; 12 nucleotides agree with TRBD1. Germline V gene data show CDR1 as MDHEN and CDR2 as SYDVKM. This CDR3 contains 15 residues. V lost 5 bases and J lost 2; bases outside the gene matches: 4.

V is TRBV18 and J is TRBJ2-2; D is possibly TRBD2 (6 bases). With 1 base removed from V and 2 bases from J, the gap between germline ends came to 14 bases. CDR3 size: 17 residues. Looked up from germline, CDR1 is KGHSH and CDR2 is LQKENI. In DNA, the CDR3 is TGTGCCAGCTCACCACGGACGGGGGAGCCCAACACCGGGGAGCTGTTTTTT. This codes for CASSPRTGEPNTGELFF.